The source of this T cell receptor beta chain is a study of blood T cell repertoires in COVID-19. The authors' processing: Estimates of nucleated cell counts were drawn from the amplification of reference gene primers. TCRdb's copy holds only in-frame clones and misses some; the assay was immunoSEQ multiplex PCR. The V and J calls and clone size are taken from that table; D and trimming were inferred from the DNA. This table has around 100,000 clones, more than 75% appearing once. The clonotype comes from a human donor in a cohort sampled during active COVID-19. Sequenced input: peripheral blood.

CDR3 sequence reads: CASSSDRSYEQYF. CDR3 bases: TGTGCCAGCAGTAGCGACCGATCCTACGAGCAGTACTTC. The chain uses TRBV6-5 and TRBJ2-7; no firm D call. V was cut by 5 bases and J by 1 base, with 9 bases left in between. The CDR3 length is 13 residues. Germline CDR1 reads MNHEY; CDR2 reads SVGAGI.